The 17 T cell receptor beta chains reported below all come from one sample, sequenced in a study of CD8 T cells in ankylosing spondylitis. TCRdb fed the 5' RACE reads into MiXCR, producing one record per CDR3 protein. The table shows about 25,000 distinct CDR3 sequences, with 2.5% occurring only once. The specimen was blood, either unsorted or a sorted T cell fraction (not recorded which). Every receptor here comes from a female donor with ankylosing spondylitis or in good health (not recorded which).

This clonotype was detected once. This clone may be a read error of a much larger clone one base away. The CDR3 bases are TGTGCCAGCAGCTCGGACAGGAACACTGAAACTTTCTTT. Translated, it gives CASSSDRNTETFF. The chain carries TRBV9 and TRBJ1-1; TRBD1 aligns across 7 bases. Looked up from germline, CDR1 is SGDLS and CDR2 is YYNGEE. The CDR3 runs 13 residues. Using reference TRBV9 and TRBJ1-1 for the parts outside the CDR3, the full variable domain is DSGVTQTPKHLITATGQRVTLRCSPRSGDLSVYWYQQSLDQGLQFLIQYYNGEERAKGNILERFSAQQFPDLHSELNLSSLELGDSALYFCASSSDRNTETFFGQGTRLTVV.

This clonotype has ten or more counts. V gene TRBV9 combines with J gene TRBJ2-1, with D unresolved. In germline, CDR1 is SGDLS, CDR2 YYNGEE. The CDR3 covers 11 residues. The V and J ends lost 2 bases and 9 bases respectively, with 6 bases between them. The CDR3 DNA sequence: TGTGCCAGCAGCGTCTCTGGTGAGCAGTTCTTC. It codes for CASSVSGEQFF.

This clonotype was seen many times. The rearrangement links TRBV9 to TRBJ1-6; unclear D gene. Trimming shortened V by 4 bases and J by 0 bases, and 8 bases separated the two germline ends. CDR3 length: 15 residues. CDR1 is SGDLS, CDR2 YYNGEE, per germline. DNA for the CDR3: TGTGCCAGCAGCTCGGAGGGCTCCTATAATTCACCCCTCCACTTT. Translating it yields CASSSEGSYNSPLHF.

Many counts were recorded for this clonotype. This sequence joins TRBV9 and TRBJ2-1, with TRBD2 identical over 10 bases. V trimming: 1 base; J trimming: 11 bases; junction bases outside the gene matches: 9. Germline CDR1 reads SGDLS; CDR2 reads YYNGEE. The CDR3 is 15 amino acids. CDR3 amino acids: CASSVTGLAGAKQFF. In DNA, the CDR3 is TGTGCCAGCAGCGTAACTGGCCTAGCGGGAGCCAAGCAGTTCTTC. The variable domain in full, with the rest retrieved from reference TRBV9 and TRBJ2-1, is DSGVTQTPKHLITATGQRVTLRCSPRSGDLSVYWYQQSLDQGLQFLIQYYNGEERAKGNILERFSAQQFPDLHSELNLSSLELGDSALYFCASSVTGLAGAKQFFGPGTRLTVL.

This clonotype came up many times. The chain is built from TRBV9 and TRBJ1-5, with D unresolved. The V gene lost 0 bases and the J gene lost 4 bases, with 5 bases spanning the gap. There are 13 residues in the CDR3. The germline V gene encodes CDR1 SGDLS and CDR2 YYNGEE. CDR3 nucleotides: TGTGCCAGCAGCGTAGAGGCGAATCAGCCCCAGCATTTT. Translating gives CASSVEANQPQHF.

This clonotype was seen ten or more times. The chain carries TRBV9 and TRBJ2-3, with a weak D call TRBD1 (5 bases). The CDR3 length is 18 residues. Germline assignment: CDR1 SGDLS and CDR2 YYNGEE. V lost 5 bases and J 5 bases, leaving 27 bases between the germline ends. CDR3 in amino acids: CASSQGQMGTPGKDTQYF. CDR3 bases: TGTGCCAGCAGTCAAGGACAAATGGGTACACCAGGAAAAGATACGCAGTATTTT.

There are many counts of this clonotype. This chain uses TRBV9 with TRBJ2-7, with 10 positions matching TRBD2. Germline V gives CDR1 SGDLS, CDR2 YYNGEE. The CDR3 is 18 amino acids. The V segment lost 3 bases and the J segment 1 base; nucleotides outside the gene matches: 13. The chain's CDR3 is CASSARGSGRAGSYEQYF. CDR3 DNA: TGTGCCAGCAGCGCGAGGGGGAGCGGGAGGGCCGGGTCCTACGAGCAGTACTTC.

The chain carries TRBV9 and TRBJ2-1; TRBD1 might be the D (6 bases). From germline, CDR1 is SGDLS and CDR2 YYNGEE. CDR3 length: 14 amino acids. V lost 3 bases and J 7 bases, leaving 14 bases between the germline ends. DNA for the CDR3: TGTGCCAGCAGCGCACGAACCAGGGGTAATGAGCAGTTCTTC. Translating it yields CASSARTRGNEQFF.

This clonotype came up many times. The V call is TRBV9, the J call TRBJ1-6, with a possible D match to TRBD1 (6 bases). Germline lookup yields CDR1 SGDLS and CDR2 YYNGEE. V dropped 0 bases and J dropped 10 bases, with 11 bases sitting between them. This CDR3 has 14 amino acids. The DNA of the CDR3 is TGTGCCAGCAGCGTAGGGACAGTTGGGTCACCCCTCCACTTT. Its protein is CASSVGTVGSPLHF.

This clonotype came up many times. The chain joins TRBV9 to TRBJ1-3; the D is unclear. Trimming shortened V by 0 bases and J by 4 bases, and 11 bases separated the two germline ends. Germline V gene sequence: CDR1 SGDLS, CDR2 YYNGEE. This CDR3 has 15 residues. The CDR3 reads CASSVGRRVGNTIYF. The CDR3 nucleotides are TGTGCCAGCAGCGTAGGCAGGAGGGTCGGAAACACCATATATTTT.

At least ten counts were recorded for this clonotype. CDR3 amino acids: CASSVGTGLSYEQYF. DNA for the CDR3: TGTGCCAGCAGCGTAGGGACAGGCTTATCCTACGAGCAGTACTTC. The chain couples TRBV9 to TRBJ2-7, with TRBD1 matching over 7 bases. With V trimmed by 0 bases and J by 1 base, 4 bases remained unmatched. The CDR3 is 15 amino acids. CDR1 and CDR2 (germline): SGDLS, YYNGEE.

The chain recombines TRBV9 with TRBJ1-6; D not certain. The CDR3 runs 16 residues. Germline values: CDR1 SGDLS, CDR2 YYNGEE. The V and J ends lost 0 bases and 3 bases respectively, with 10 bases between them. CDR3 in amino acids: CASSVERGSYNSPLHF. The CDR3, as DNA: TGTGCCAGCAGCGTAGAGAGAGGGAGCTATAATTCACCCCTCCACTTT.

This clonotype is termed medium-sized (0.01 to 0.1%). V usage is TRBV9 and J usage is TRBJ2-5; the D gene is possibly TRBD2 (5 bases). CDR3 size: 14 residues. CDR1 is SGDLS, CDR2 YYNGEE, per germline. V shed 2 bases and J shed 5 bases, with 13 bases lying between them. For the CDR3, the DNA is TGTGCCAGCAGCGTCCAAGCGGTCGGGGAGACCCAGTACTTC. Protein product: CASSVQAVGETQYF.

This clonotype was detected many times. The chain recombines TRBV9 with TRBJ2-5, with a tentative D call TRBD2 (6 bases). Germline V gives CDR1 SGDLS, CDR2 YYNGEE. Trimming removed 2 bases at V and 1 base at J, with 15 bases between. The CDR3 spans 16 residues. This CDR3 reads CASSVDSGTTQETQYF. CDR3 DNA sequence: TGTGCCAGCAGCGTGGATAGCGGAACCACCCAAGAGACCCAGTACTTC.

The sample holds many counts of this clonotype. The V and J genes are TRBV9 and TRBJ2-3; possible D gene TRBD1, 5 bases. This CDR3 is built from 15 residues. CDR1 and CDR2 (germline): SGDLS, YYNGEE. Trimming removed 3 bases at V and 0 bases at J, with 11 bases between. The CDR3 sequence is CASSANPGSTDTQYF. The CDR3 DNA follows: TGTGCCAGCAGCGCAAACCCAGGGAGCACAGATACGCAGTATTTT.

In its sample, this clonotype was seen many times. This chain uses TRBV9 with TRBJ1-2, with 8 bases lining up with TRBD1. Trimming removed 4 bases from V and 4 bases from J; junction bases left unmatched: 9. CDR3 length equals 15 residues. Germline values: CDR1 SGDLS, CDR2 YYNGEE. CDR3 bases: TGTGCCAGCAGCCCCGGACAGGGTGTGGGCTATGGCTACACCTTC. Its translation: CASSPGQGVGYGYTF.

At least ten counts were recorded for this clonotype. CDR3 sequence reads: CASSPQFEEAFF. The CDR3 DNA reads TGTGCCAGCAGCCCCCAATTCGAGGAAGCTTTCTTT. The chain links TRBV9 to TRBJ1-1; no clear D. Trimming left V 4 bases short and J 8 bases short, with 12 bases between. The germline V gene has CDR1 SGDLS and CDR2 YYNGEE. This CDR3 spans 12 amino acids.